Included here is one T cell receptor beta chain sequence, with context. Original processing methods: Quantification of nucleated cells was approximated via reference gene primer amplification. Clones were sequenced by immunoSEQ multiplex PCR, and TCRdb holds only the in-frame ones, with some missing. The V and J calls and clone size come from that table; D and trimming were worked out from the DNA. The table shows over 150,000 clones, with 75% to 90% occurring only once. Participant reports of clinical history set cohort assignment. For recovered donors of Cohort 3, there were two negative PCRs, clearance, or symptom resolution. There are 15 residues in the CDR3. The V and J ends lost 3 bases and 3 bases, in that order; junction bases with no gene match: 7. Germline lookup yields CDR1 LGHDT and CDR2 YNNKEL (reference sequence). The sample comes from a study of blood T cell repertoires in COVID-19. Study-level information: Both acute and convalescent COVID-19 samples were obtained from the United States, Italy and Spain.

This chain joins TRBV3-1 (or the pseudogene TRBV3-2) and TRBJ1-1, with 7 bases identical to TRBD1. The sequencing sample was made of PBMCs or T cells enriched from blood (not recorded which). The sequence came from a woman aged 25 to 39 who had recovered from COVID-19. CDR3 coding DNA: TGTGCCAGCAGCCAGGAAACAGGGGCTTACACTGAAGCTTTCTTT. Translating gives CASSQETGAYTEAFF.